The 12 T cell receptor beta chains reported below all come from one sample, sequenced in a study of blood T cell repertoires in COVID-19. TCRdb keeps only in-frame clones here, not all; method: immunoSEQ multiplex PCR. In the table there are roughly 220,000 clones, around 83% of which are singletons. Sequenced: peripheral blood. All receptors come from a man aged 45-60 years who had recovered from COVID-19.

The V and J genes are TRBV7-9 and TRBJ2-1; 14 bases agree with TRBD2. V trimming: 5 bases; J trimming: 4 bases; junction bases outside the gene matches: 4. Per the germline V gene, CDR1 is SEHNR and CDR2 is FQNEAQ (reference sequence). This CDR3 has 16 amino acids. The CDR3 sequence: CASSPRTSGRYNEQFF. CDR3 in DNA: TGTGCCAGCAGCCCGCGGACTAGCGGGAGGTACAATGAGCAGTTCTTC.

In its sample, this clone was seen a few times. The chain uses TRBV19 and TRBJ1-1; 8 positions agree with TRBD1. J lost 6 bases, V lost 5 bases, and 8 bases had no gene match. This CDR3 spans 14 amino acids. CDR1 and CDR2 from the germline V gene are LNHDA and SQIVND (reference sequence). The CDR3 loop reads CASSRTGSRPEAFF. The DNA for the CDR3 is TGTGCCAGTAGTCGGACAGGGTCTCGACCTGAAGCTTTCTTT.

This chain links TRBV28 with TRBJ1-1; tentatively, D is TRBD1 (6 bases). The germline CDR1 and CDR2 sequences are MDHEN and SYDVKM. The CDR3 length is 15 residues. V lost 5 bases and J lost 5, with 18 bases in between. For the CDR3, the DNA is TGTGCCAGCAGTATCTCCAGGGGCTGGCGGACTGAAGCTTTCTTT. It is translated as CASSISRGWRTEAFF. Based on the CDR3 plus reference TRBV28 and TRBJ1-1, the full variable domain is DVKVTQSSRYLVKRTGEKVFLECVQDMDHENMFWYRQDPGLGLRLIYFSYDVKMKEKGDIPEGYSVSREKKERFSLILESASTNQTSMYLCASSISRGWRTEAFFGQGTRLTVV.

This sequence joins TRBV28 and TRBJ1-2, with D maybe TRBD1 (5 bases). The V gene lost 7 bases and the J gene lost 7 bases, with 16 bases spanning the gap. The CDR3 is made up of 13 amino acids. Germline CDR1 MDHEN, CDR2 SYDVKM. The CDR3 reads CASIRRQGSGYTF. CDR3 in DNA: TGTGCCAGCATCCGAAGGCAGGGCTCTGGCTACACCTTC.

The chain uses TRBV5-1 and TRBJ2-5; 8 positions agree with TRBD2. The V gene end was trimmed by 6 bases and the J gene end by 2 bases; junction bases not matched to a gene: 15. The CDR3 extends over 17 amino acids. Germline lookup yields CDR1 SGHRS and CDR2 YFSETQ. For the CDR3, the DNA is TGCGCCAGCAACTTAATTCCCGAGGCTAGCGGGCAAGAGACCCAGTACTTC. The encoded protein is CASNLIPEASGQETQYF.

This chain uses TRBV7-9 with TRBJ2-2; a possible D gene is TRBD2 (6 bases). CDR1 is SEHNR and CDR2 is FQNEAQ in the germline V gene (reference sequence). CDR3 length: 18 residues. V gave up 0 bases and J gave up 5 bases, with 19 bases separating them. The CDR3 is CASSLALLDLAWTGELFF. The DNA for the CDR3 is TGTGCCAGCAGCTTAGCGCTGTTGGACCTAGCGTGGACCGGGGAGCTGTTTTTT. Filled out from reference TRBV7-9 and TRBJ2-2, the complete variable domain reads DTGVSQNPRHKITKRGQNVTFRCDPISEHNRLYWYRQTLGQGPEFLTYFQNEAQLEKSRLLSDRFSAERPKGSFSTLEIQRTEQGDSAMYLCASSLALLDLAWTGELFFGEGSRLTVL.

The chain recombines TRBV28 with TRBJ2-7; 8 positions match TRBD2. With V trimmed by 5 bases and J by 3 bases, 9 bases remained unmatched. Germline V lookup: CDR1 MDHEN, CDR2 SYDVKM. The CDR3 has 15 amino acids. The CDR3, as DNA: TGTGCCAGCAGTCCACACGGCGCGGGAGGCTACGAGCAGTACTTC. This gives the protein CASSPHGAGGYEQYF.

The chain links TRBV4-2 to TRBJ2-7; TRBD2 is a possible D gene (5 bases). From germline, CDR1 is LGHNA and CDR2 YNFKEQ. Trimming took 1 base from V and 0 from J, leaving 13 bases between them. This CDR3 is 16 amino acids long. The DNA of the CDR3 is TGTGCCAGCAGCCAAGGGGTCGGGGTGAGCTCCTACGAGCAGTACTTC. The encoded protein is CASSQGVGVSSYEQYF.

The V gene is TRBV28, the J gene TRBJ1-2; D gene ambiguous. The CDR3 is 14 residues long. The germline CDR1 and CDR2 sequences are MDHEN and SYDVKM. Trimming left V 8 bases short and J 0 bases short, with 13 bases between. In DNA form, the CDR3 reads TGTGCCAGCGCCACAGCCGTAGCTAACTATGGCTACACCTTC. Translated, it gives CASATAVANYGYTF.

The CDR3 DNA reads TGTGCCAGCAGCCCCTCCGGCAATGAGCAGTTCTTC. It yields the protein CASSPSGNEQFF. The rearrangement links TRBV11-2 to TRBJ2-1; no reliable D call. This CDR3 spans 12 amino acids. Trimming pared 5 bases from V and 6 bases from J, leaving 8 bases between. Germline CDR1 is SGHAT and CDR2 is FQNNGV.

The V call is TRBV4-2, the J call TRBJ2-1; 10 bases are shared with TRBD1. V dropped 3 bases and J dropped 7; count of bases not matched to a gene: 3. The CDR3 contains 14 residues. The germline V gene has CDR1 LGHNA and CDR2 YNFKEQ. CDR3 residues: CASSHGTGENEQFF. CDR3 nucleotide sequence: TGTGCCAGCAGCCACGGGACAGGGGAGAATGAGCAGTTCTTC.

This clone was detected only a few times. The gene calls are TRBV7-6 and TRBJ1-3; 7 bases fit TRBD1. This CDR3 has 16 amino acids. J lost 0 bases, V lost 5 bases, and 7 bases had no gene match. Germline V lookup: CDR1 SGHVS, CDR2 FNYEAQ. DNA for the CDR3: TGTGCCAGCAGCCCGCGGACAGGCCGCTCTGGAAACACCATATATTTT. It specifies CASSPRTGRSGNTIYF.